The rows below give T cell receptor beta chains drawn from one sample of a study of control samples from healthy donors and cancer patients. Sequencing used immunoSEQ multiplex PCR; TCRdb keeps in-frame clones, though not all of them. Of approximately 170,000 clones in the sample, around 90% were seen once. The specimen sequenced was blood. All receptors come from a woman aged 45-60 years in good health. Each CDR3 is given with its conserved first and last residue. The order of the fields is clone size, V gene, D gene, J gene, CDR3 protein, CDR3 DNA. The D gene is left open where the match is weak. A clone size is listed for some rows: how often the clone was seen (once, few, many), or a class if it is expanded.

clone_size: -
v_call: TRBV5-6
d_call: -
j_call: TRBJ2-1
cdr3_aa: CASSGVGSPISYNEQFF
cdr3_nt: TGTGCCAGCAGCGGAGTGGGGAGCCCTATTTCCTACAATGAGCAGTTCTTC

clone_size: -
v_call: TRBV13
d_call: -
j_call: TRBJ2-1
cdr3_aa: CASSLVSVEAEQFF
cdr3_nt: TGTGCCAGCAGCTTAGTGTCCGTAGAAGCTGAGCAGTTCTTC

clone_size: -
v_call: TRBV9
d_call: -
j_call: TRBJ2-1
cdr3_aa: CASSVGRSEQFF
cdr3_nt: TGTGCCAGCAGCGTAGGCCGTTCTGAGCAGTTCTTC

clone_size: once
v_call: TRBV6-6
d_call: -
j_call: TRBJ2-7
cdr3_aa: CASSYTFLGYEQYF
cdr3_nt: TGTGCCAGCAGCTATACGTTTTTGGGCTACGAGCAGTACTTC

clone_size: -
v_call: TRBV9
d_call: TRBD1
j_call: TRBJ1-6
cdr3_aa: CASSVEGQYNSPLHF
cdr3_nt: TGTGCCAGCAGCGTAGAGGGACAGTATAATTCACCCCTCCACTTT

clone_size: -
v_call: TRBV6-5
d_call: -
j_call: TRBJ2-2
cdr3_aa: CASHLPSDTGELFF
cdr3_nt: TGTGCCAGCCACCTCCCTAGCGACACCGGGGAGCTGTTTTTT

clone_size: -
v_call: TRBV5-1
d_call: TRBD2
j_call: TRBJ2-5
cdr3_aa: CASSLSGRSQETQYF
cdr3_nt: TGCGCCAGCAGCCTTAGCGGGAGATCCCAAGAGACCCAGTACTTC

clone_size: -
v_call: TRBV6-1
d_call: -
j_call: TRBJ1-5
cdr3_aa: CASSEVLGNQPQHF
cdr3_nt: TGTGCCAGCAGTGAAGTTTTGGGAAATCAGCCCCAGCATTTT

clone_size: -
v_call: TRBV10-3
d_call: -
j_call: TRBJ2-5
cdr3_aa: CAISEVGSGQETQYF
cdr3_nt: TGTGCCATCAGTGAAGTGGGGAGTGGCCAAGAGACCCAGTACTTC

clone_size: -
v_call: TRBV6-2/TRBV6-3
d_call: -
j_call: TRBJ1-1
cdr3_aa: CASSYSFAANTEAFF
cdr3_nt: TGTGCCAGCAGTTACTCGTTTGCTGCGAACACTGAAGCTTTCTTT

clone_size: -
v_call: TRBV7-2
d_call: TRBD1
j_call: TRBJ1-5
cdr3_aa: CASRVGTGEQPQHF
cdr3_nt: TGTGCCAGTCGAGTGGGCACAGGGGAACAGCCCCAGCATTTT

clone_size: -
v_call: TRBV4-3
d_call: -
j_call: TRBJ2-1
cdr3_aa: CASSQERRYNEQFF
cdr3_nt: TGCGCCAGCAGCCAAGAGCGAAGATACAATGAGCAGTTCTTC

clone_size: -
v_call: TRBV3-1/TRBV3-2
d_call: TRBD2
j_call: TRBJ2-2
cdr3_aa: CASSPGGSGELFF
cdr3_nt: TGTGCCAGCAGCCCCGGGGGGAGCGGGGAGCTGTTTTTT

clone_size: once
v_call: TRBV7-2
d_call: -
j_call: TRBJ1-2
cdr3_aa: CASPEAGGSGYTF
cdr3_nt: TGTGCCAGCCCCGAGGCCGGGGGGTCCGGCTACACCTTC

clone_size: -
v_call: TRBV5-5
d_call: -
j_call: TRBJ2-5
cdr3_aa: CASSLVPTGSETQYF
cdr3_nt: TGTGCCAGCAGCTTGGTACCCACAGGGAGCGAGACCCAGTACTTC

clone_size: -
v_call: TRBV19
d_call: -
j_call: TRBJ1-6
cdr3_aa: CASNDAGAGNSPLHF
cdr3_nt: TGTGCCAGTAACGATGCCGGGGCCGGGAATTCACCCCTCCACTTT

clone_size: -
v_call: TRBV5-1
d_call: -
j_call: TRBJ2-1
cdr3_aa: CASSPDVAGEQFF
cdr3_nt: TGCGCCAGCAGCCCTGACGTCGCCGGTGAGCAGTTCTTC

clone_size: -
v_call: TRBV6-5
d_call: TRBD1
j_call: TRBJ1-5
cdr3_aa: CASSPTGAYQPQHF
cdr3_nt: TGTGCCAGCAGTCCGACAGGGGCGTATCAGCCCCAGCATTTT

clone_size: -
v_call: TRBV11-3
d_call: -
j_call: TRBJ1-1
cdr3_aa: CASSLGGPMNTEAFF
cdr3_nt: TGTGCCAGCAGCTTAGGGGGGCCTATGAACACTGAAGCTTTCTTT

clone_size: -
v_call: TRBV6-5
d_call: -
j_call: TRBJ2-1
cdr3_aa: CASSYGSGTNNEQFF
cdr3_nt: TGTGCCAGCAGTTACGGGTCCGGGACCAACAATGAGCAGTTCTTC

clone_size: -
v_call: TRBV25-1
d_call: -
j_call: TRBJ1-5
cdr3_aa: CASSGGWDQPQHF
cdr3_nt: TGTGCCAGCAGTGGCGGCTGGGATCAGCCCCAGCATTTT

clone_size: once
v_call: TRBV15
d_call: TRBD2
j_call: TRBJ2-7
cdr3_aa: CATSRERRTSGSQQYF
cdr3_nt: TGTGCCACCAGCAGAGAACGGAGGACTAGCGGGAGCCAGCAGTACTTC

clone_size: -
v_call: TRBV18
d_call: -
j_call: TRBJ2-3
cdr3_aa: CASSPGIGGTDTQYF
cdr3_nt: TGTGCCAGCTCACCAGGGATTGGCGGCACAGATACGCAGTATTTT

clone_size: -
v_call: TRBV19
d_call: TRBD2
j_call: TRBJ2-1
cdr3_aa: CASSKRVAGGNEQFF
cdr3_nt: TGTGCCAGTAGTAAACGGGTGGCGGGGGGCAATGAGCAGTTCTTC

clone_size: -
v_call: TRBV4-2
d_call: -
j_call: TRBJ1-1
cdr3_aa: CASSQVTARTEAFF
cdr3_nt: TGTGCCAGCAGCCAAGTCACAGCCCGCACTGAAGCTTTCTTT